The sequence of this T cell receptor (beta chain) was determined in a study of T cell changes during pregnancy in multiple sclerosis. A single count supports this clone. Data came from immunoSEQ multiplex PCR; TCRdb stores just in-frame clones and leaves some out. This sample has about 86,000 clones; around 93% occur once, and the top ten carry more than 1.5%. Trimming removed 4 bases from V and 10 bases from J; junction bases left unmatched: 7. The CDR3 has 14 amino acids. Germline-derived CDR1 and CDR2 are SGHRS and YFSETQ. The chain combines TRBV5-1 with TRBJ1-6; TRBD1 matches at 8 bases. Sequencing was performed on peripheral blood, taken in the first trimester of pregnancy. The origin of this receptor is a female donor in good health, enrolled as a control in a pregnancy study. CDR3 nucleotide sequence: TGCGCCAGCAGCCCGGACAGGGCGGAATCACCCCTCCACTTT. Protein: CASSPDRAESPLHF.